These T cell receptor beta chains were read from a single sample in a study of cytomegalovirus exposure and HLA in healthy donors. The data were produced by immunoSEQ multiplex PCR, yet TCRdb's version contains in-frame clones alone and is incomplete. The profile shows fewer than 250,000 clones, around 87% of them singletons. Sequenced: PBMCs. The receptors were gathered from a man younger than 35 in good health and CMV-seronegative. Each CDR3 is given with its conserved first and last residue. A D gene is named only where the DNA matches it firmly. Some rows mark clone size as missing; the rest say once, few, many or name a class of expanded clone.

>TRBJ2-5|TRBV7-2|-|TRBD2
TGTGCCAGCAGCGTTCGACTAGCGGGGGGAGAGACCCAGTACTTC
CASSVRLAGGETQYF
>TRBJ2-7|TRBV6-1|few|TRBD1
TGTGCCAGCACCCGACAGGGGGCGTTCTACGAGCAGTACTTC
CASTRQGAFYEQYF
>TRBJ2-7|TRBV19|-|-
TGTGCCAGTAGTCGACACTTGAATAACTACGAGCAGTACTTC
CASSRHLNNYEQYF
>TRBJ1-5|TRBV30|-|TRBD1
TGTGCCTGTAGCACAGGGGGCAATCAGCCCCAGCATTTT
CACSTGGNQPQHF
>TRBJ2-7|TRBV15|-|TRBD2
TGTGCCACCAGCAGAGGCGGGGGCTCCTACGAGCAGTACTTC
CATSRGGGSYEQYF
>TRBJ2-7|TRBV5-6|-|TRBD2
TGTGCCAGCAGCTCGAGCCTAGCGGGAATATCCGAGCAGTACTTC
CASSSSLAGISEQYF
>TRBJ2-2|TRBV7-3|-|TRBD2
TGTGCCAGCAGCTTAACCTGGGGAGGGGCCGGGGAGCTGTTTTTT
CASSLTWGGAGELFF
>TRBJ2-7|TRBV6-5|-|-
TGTGCCAGCAGTCACAAGACAGGAACCGAGCAGTACTTC
CASSHKTGTEQYF
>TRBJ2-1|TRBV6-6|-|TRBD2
TGTGCCAGCAGTAGAAGCGGGACTTACAATGAGCAGTTCTTC
CASSRSGTYNEQFF
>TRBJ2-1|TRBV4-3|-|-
TGCGCCAGCAGCTCCCAGGTCTACAATGAGCAGTTCTTC
CASSSQVYNEQFF
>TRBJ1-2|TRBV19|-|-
TGTGCCAGTACTTTCGCAGGTACCTATGGCTACACCTTC
CASTFAGTYGYTF
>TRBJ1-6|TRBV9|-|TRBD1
TGTGCCAGCAGCCCTTACAGGGGCCGGGATTCACCCCTCCACTTT
CASSPYRGRDSPLHF
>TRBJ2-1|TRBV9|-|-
TGTGCCAGCAGCGTACCTCCTTCGAATGAGCAGTTCTTC
CASSVPPSNEQFF
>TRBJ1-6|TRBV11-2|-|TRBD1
TGTGCCAGCAGCTTAACAGGGGGCCGGGGTAATTCACCCCTCCACTTT
CASSLTGGRGNSPLHF
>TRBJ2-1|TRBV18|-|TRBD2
TGTGCCAGCCAGGGACTAGCGGAAAATGAGCAGTTCTTC
CASQGLAENEQFF
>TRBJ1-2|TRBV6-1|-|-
TGTGCCAGCAGTGAGCGCAGGGGCGTCCCATACTATGGCTACACCTTC
CASSERRGVPYYGYTF
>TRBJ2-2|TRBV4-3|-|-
TGCGCCAGCAGCCAAGATCGGGGGTCTCGGTACTGGACCGGGGAGCTGTTTTTT
CASSQDRGSRYWTGELFF
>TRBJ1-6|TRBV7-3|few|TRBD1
TGTGCCAGCAGCTTAACCCCAGGGGGACCCCTCCACTTT
CASSLTPGGPLHF
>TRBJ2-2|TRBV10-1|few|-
TGCGCCAGCATGTCTCACACCGGGGAGCTGTTTTTT
CASMSHTGELFF
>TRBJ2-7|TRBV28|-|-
TGTGCCAGCAGTCCCCCAGGTGTGCGAGTCTACGAGCAGTACTTC
CASSPPGVRVYEQYF
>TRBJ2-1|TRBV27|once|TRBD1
TGTGCCAGCAGTTTCGGCGGGACAGGCTACAATGAGCAGTTCTTC
CASSFGGTGYNEQFF
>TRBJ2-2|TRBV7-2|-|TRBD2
TGTGCCAGCAGCTCCCTAGCGGGAGGCGCCGGGGAGCTGTTTTTT
CASSSLAGGAGELFF
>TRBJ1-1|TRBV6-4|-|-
TGTGCCAGCAGTGCGGGATTCCACCTCCCTTTCTTT
CASSAGFHLPFF
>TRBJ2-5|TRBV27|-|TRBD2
TGTGCCACCGCTCTCTACCCCGGGACTACACAAGAGACCCAGTACTTC
CATALYPGTTQETQYF
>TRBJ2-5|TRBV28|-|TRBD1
TGTGCCAGCAGTTTAAGGGGACAGGGGTTCATCGGGCCCCAAGAGACCCAGTACTTC
CASSLRGQGFIGPQETQYF
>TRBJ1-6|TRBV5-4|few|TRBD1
TGTGCCAGCAGCTGGGGACAGGCTGAGAATTCACCCCTCCACTTT
CASSWGQAENSPLHF
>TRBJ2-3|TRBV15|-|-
TGTGCCACCAGCAGGGGGACTGTAGGTAATACGCAGTATTTT
CATSRGTVGNTQYF
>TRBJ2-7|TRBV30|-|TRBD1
TGTGCCTGGAAGGGGGCTAAATACGAGCAGTACTTC
CAWKGAKYEQYF